This is a list of T cell receptor beta chains from one sample in a study of cytomegalovirus exposure and HLA in healthy donors. The assay was immunoSEQ multiplex PCR, and TCRdb's table has in-frame clones only and misses some. The table has about 110,000 clones, about three quarters seen once. The material sequenced was PBMCs. The source of these receptors is a woman aged 45-59 years in good health and CMV-seropositive. Both conserved end residues are part of each CDR3.

V gene: TRBV10-3; J gene: TRBJ1-5; CDR3 protein: CAISEREGPSNQPQHF
V gene: TRBV6-4; J gene: TRBJ1-6; CDR3 protein: CASSDSEGTNSPLHF
V gene: TRBV6-1; J gene: TRBJ1-4; CDR3 protein: CASSPRTTTNEKLFF
V gene: TRBV29-1; J gene: TRBJ2-1; CDR3 protein: CSVTRDRGYNEQFF
V gene: TRBV7-9; J gene: TRBJ2-3; CDR3 protein: CAITGGRITDTQYF
V gene: TRBV13; J gene: TRBJ2-1; CDR3 protein: CASSLEAGRDEQFF
V gene: TRBV7-3; J gene: TRBJ2-3; CDR3 protein: CASSLYGDTQYF
V gene: TRBV7-2; J gene: TRBJ2-6; CDR3 protein: CASSPLSPSGANVLTF
V gene: TRBV15; J gene: TRBJ2-4; CDR3 protein: CAVGLGGANIQYF
V gene: TRBV6-5; J gene: TRBJ1-1; CDR3 protein: CASSYRGPSNTEAFF
V gene: TRBV9; J gene: TRBJ1-6; CDR3 protein: CASSGGLGQNSPLHF
V gene: TRBV7-2; J gene: TRBJ2-2; CDR3 protein: CASSLAPGGRTGELFF
V gene: TRBV15; J gene: TRBJ1-5; CDR3 protein: CATSREQGNQPQHF
V gene: TRBV9; J gene: TRBJ1-1; CDR3 protein: CASSLRTGGDLNTEAFF
V gene: TRBV7-2; J gene: TRBJ2-4; CDR3 protein: CASSLTGQGGIQYF
V gene: TRBV5-8; J gene: TRBJ1-1; CDR3 protein: CASSLSRGFNRIGTEAFF
V gene: TRBV28; J gene: TRBJ1-1; CDR3 protein: CASVQGLGAFF
V gene: TRBV30; J gene: TRBJ2-7; CDR3 protein: CAQTGTGGYEQYF
V gene: TRBV28; J gene: TRBJ2-5; CDR3 protein: CASSTTRQGETQYF
V gene: TRBV4-2; J gene: TRBJ1-2; CDR3 protein: CASSRDRGRGYTF
V gene: TRBV11-3; J gene: TRBJ1-1; CDR3 protein: CASSSSGGLSTEAFF
V gene: TRBV16; J gene: TRBJ1-1; CDR3 protein: CASSPGQGAAEAFF
V gene: TRBV27; J gene: TRBJ1-2; CDR3 protein: CASRTRTGHNYGYTF
V gene: TRBV27; J gene: TRBJ2-1; CDR3 protein: CASSLRGIEVYGYNEQFF
V gene: TRBV19; J gene: TRBJ1-6; CDR3 protein: CASSLQGNSPLHF
V gene: TRBV5-1; J gene: TRBJ2-1; CDR3 protein: CASKKQQIDYNEQFF
V gene: TRBV2; J gene: TRBJ2-1; CDR3 protein: CASRRTSGGYNEQFF
V gene: TRBV9; J gene: TRBJ1-3; CDR3 protein: CASSSRTGLLSGNTIYF
V gene: TRBV28; J gene: TRBJ1-5; CDR3 protein: CASSFRGSQPQHF
V gene: TRBV18; J gene: TRBJ1-2; CDR3 protein: CASSPTDGDGYTF
V gene: TRBV6-1; J gene: TRBJ2-3; CDR3 protein: CASSVLALSTDTQYF
V gene: TRBV28; J gene: TRBJ2-1; CDR3 protein: CASSLRPTGAKDEQFF
V gene: TRBV7-2; J gene: TRBJ2-2; CDR3 protein: CASPSPGLAGRGELFF
V gene: TRBV7-6; J gene: TRBJ1-5; CDR3 protein: CASSIDRDQPQHF
V gene: TRBV20-1; J gene: TRBJ1-1; CDR3 protein: CSAADTEAFF
V gene: TRBV18; J gene: TRBJ1-2; CDR3 protein: CASSPGYTGYGYTF
V gene: TRBV5-1; J gene: TRBJ1-1; CDR3 protein: CASTRPGQGNTEAFF
V gene: TRBV6-1; J gene: TRBJ1-5; CDR3 protein: CASRTGTGMNQPQHF
V gene: TRBV6-5; J gene: TRBJ1-2; CDR3 protein: CASLYGDSDYGYTF
V gene: TRBV30; J gene: TRBJ1-1; CDR3 protein: CAWNPGTEAFF
V gene: TRBV19; J gene: TRBJ2-5; CDR3 protein: CASSTSSGGADQYF
V gene: TRBV6-5; J gene: TRBJ1-2; CDR3 protein: CASSRFTASYGYTF
V gene: TRBV10-3; J gene: TRBJ1-2; CDR3 protein: CATGTRETNYGYTF
V gene: TRBV5-1; J gene: TRBJ1-2; CDR3 protein: CASSYDGGQNYGYTF
V gene: TRBV4-1; J gene: .; CDR3 protein: CASSLPGRGDYEQYF
V gene: TRBV7-9; J gene: TRBJ1-4; CDR3 protein: CASSLMVGTGGEKLFF
V gene: TRBV7-9; J gene: TRBJ2-6; CDR3 protein: CASSLGTGVSGANVLTF
V gene: TRBV7-2; J gene: TRBJ2-1; CDR3 protein: CASSLDSNYNEQFF
V gene: TRBV4-2; J gene: TRBJ1-3; CDR3 protein: CASSQVGGGNTIYF
V gene: TRBV7-9; J gene: TRBJ2-5; CDR3 protein: CASSSRETQYF
V gene: TRBV27; J gene: TRBJ1-2; CDR3 protein: CASAGTKRTVYGYTF
V gene: TRBV5-6; J gene: TRBJ1-5; CDR3 protein: CASSSGTGRNQPQHF
V gene: TRBV6-1; J gene: .; CDR3 protein: CASRLLAGATYEQYF